This TCR beta chain was obtained from a study of blood T cell repertoires in COVID-19. The overall study: Samples representing acute and convalescent COVID-19 were sourced from the United States, Italy and Spain.

Germline CDR1 reads SGHRS; CDR2 reads YFSETQ. The V segment lost 0 bases and the J segment 7 bases; nucleotides outside the gene matches: 11. The CDR3 is made up of 17 amino acids. Here immunoSEQ multiplex PCR was the method, and the copy in TCRdb shows in-frame clones only, minus some. The data hold some 120,000 clones, with about nine tenths observed a single time. The chain carries TRBV5-1 and TRBJ2-1, with 9 bases fitting TRBD2. Specimen: peripheral blood. The sequence was collected from a human donor with active COVID-19. The donor label of this sample is uncertain. CDR3 loop: CASSLDRRGGLRNEQFF. Written as DNA, the CDR3 is TGCGCCAGCAGCTTGGACCGGCGGGGGGGCCTAAGAAATGAGCAGTTCTTC.